The rows below give T cell receptor beta chains drawn from one sample of a study of T cells in localized non-small cell lung cancer. Repertoires were generated with immunoSEQ multiplex PCR, while TCRdb's copy carries only in-frame clones and drops some. The profile shows about 56,000 clones, roughly 85% of them singletons. The specimen was peripheral blood, collected before any cancer treatment. The receptors derive from a woman aged 35-70 years with stage I lung adenocarcinoma. CDR3s include the opening cysteine and the closing phenylalanine or tryptophan. Each record gives: clone size, V gene, D gene, J gene, CDR3 DNA, CDR3 protein. A D gene is named only where the DNA matches it firmly. The size field is filled for only some rows; it gives once, few, many or a size class.

.	TRBV18	.	TRBJ1-1	TGTGCCAGCTCACCTGTTAAGGGGCCAGAAGCTTTCTTT	CASSPVKGPEAFF
once	TRBV4-3	TRBD1	TRBJ1-6	TGCGCCAGCAGCTACCGGGGACAGGGGGATTCACCCCTCCACTTT	CASSYRGQGDSPLHF
.	TRBV6-1	.	TRBJ1-6	TGTGCCAGCAGTGACAACCGGGACGCCAGGACACCCCTCCACTTT	CASSDNRDARTPLHF
.	TRBV6-1	.	TRBJ1-1	TGTGCCAGCAGTTTCAGGGGAGGGAACACTGAAGCTTTCTTT	CASSFRGGNTEAFF
once	TRBV18	TRBD2	TRBJ2-1	TGTGCCAGCTCACCACTTTCGAAGATTGGCGGGGGGCGTGAGCAGTTCTTC	CASSPLSKIGGGREQFF
.	TRBV6-5	.	TRBJ1-3	TGTGCCAGCAGTTACCCAGGAAACACCATATATTTT	CASSYPGNTIYF
.	TRBV19	TRBD2	TRBJ2-3	TGTGCCAGTAGCAAGGGAGCGGGGAACTCAGATACGCAGTATTTT	CASSKGAGNSDTQYF
.	TRBV2	TRBD1	TRBJ1-1	TGTGCCAGCAGTGAGGACAGGGTCCCCGCGGGGGCTTTCTTT	CASSEDRVPAGAFF
once	TRBV5-4	TRBD1	TRBJ1-3	TGTGCCAGCAGCTCTAACGGACAGGGGGGGAACACCATATATTTT	CASSSNGQGGNTIYF
.	TRBV7-2	.	TRBJ1-2	TGTGCCAGCAGCCCCACCCCCTATGGCTACACCTTC	CASSPTPYGYTF
few	TRBV18	.	TRBJ2-7	TGTGCCAGCTCACCATCTACGAGGAACTACTACGAGCAGTACTTC	CASSPSTRNYYEQYF
.	TRBV30	.	TRBJ1-2	TGTGCCTGGAGTGAGGACAGCCCCTACACCTTC	CAWSEDSPYTF
.	TRBV11-2	TRBD1	TRBJ2-1	TGTGCCAGCAGCCAGGGACAGGGAAGGGAGAATGAGCAGTTCTTC	CASSQGQGRENEQFF
.	TRBV9	.	TRBJ2-5	TGTGCCAGCAGCGTAGACGGAGGGATTGAGACCCAGTACTTC	CASSVDGGIETQYF
once	TRBV9	.	TRBJ1-1	TGTGCCAGCAGCGGATCGGGGGGCATGAACACTGAAGCTTTCTTT	CASSGSGGMNTEAFF
.	TRBV5-6	.	TRBJ2-1	TGTGCCAGCAGCTTGGCACGGAGCTCCTACAATGAGCAGTTCTTC	CASSLARSSYNEQFF
.	TRBV6-1	TRBD1	TRBJ2-1	TGTGCCAGCAGAGAAGGGACAGGGGTTCGCAATGAGCAGTTCTTC	CASREGTGVRNEQFF
.	TRBV6-6	.	TRBJ1-5	TGTGCCAGCAGCCGTGACAACCTCGGTCAGCCCCAGCATTTT	CASSRDNLGQPQHF
.	TRBV10-3	TRBD1	TRBJ2-5	TGTGCCATCAGCCTACCGGACAGGGGGAAGACCCAGTACTTC	CAISLPDRGKTQYF
.	TRBV19	TRBD1	TRBJ2-5	TGTGCCAGTAGTCCGCGGGCAGGGGGACAAGAGACCCAGTACTTC	CASSPRAGGQETQYF
.	TRBV6-6	.	TRBJ1-2	TGTGCCAGCAGTTCTACAGAGCTATATGGCTACACCTTC	CASSSTELYGYTF
.	TRBV6-6	.	TRBJ2-3	TGTGCCAGCAGTTACGGTTTCACAGATACGCAGTATTTT	CASSYGFTDTQYF
once	TRBV6-5	.	TRBJ1-3	TGTGCCAGCAGTAGAGGGAGCTCTGGAAACACCATATATTTT	CASSRGSSGNTIYF
.	TRBV6-6	.	TRBJ1-1	TGTGCCAGCAGTTACGTCACTGAAGCTTTCTTT	CASSYVTEAFF
few	TRBV4-1	.	TRBJ1-2	TGCGCCAGCAGCCAAGCTGCAGGGGAAAACTATGGCTACACCTTC	CASSQAAGENYGYTF
once	TRBV28	TRBD2	TRBJ2-1	TGTGCCAGCAGTTTAGGGGAACTAGCGGGGATAGATGAGCAGTTCTTC	CASSLGELAGIDEQFF
.	TRBV5-1	TRBD1	TRBJ1-2	TGCGCCAGCAGCCGACTCGCGGGACAGGGTGATTACACCTTC	CASSRLAGQGDYTF
.	TRBV19	TRBD1	TRBJ1-4	TGTGCCAGTAGTGTCGGGGTGACAGGGGGTAATGAAAAACTGTTTTTT	CASSVGVTGGNEKLFF
.	TRBV21-1	.	TRBJ1-1	TGTGCCAGCAGCAAAGGGTACGGGACAGCGAACACTGAAGCTTTCTTT	CASSKGYGTANTEAFF
.	TRBV6-1	.	TRBJ1-2	TGTGCCAGCAGTGGGGACTTTGGGGGCTACACCTTC	CASSGDFGGYTF
few	TRBV4-3	.	TRBJ2-1	TGCGCCAGCAGCCAAGATCTCGGGACGGAGAATGAGCAGTTCTTC	CASSQDLGTENEQFF
.	TRBV7-2	.	TRBJ2-4	TGTGCCAGCAGCTTAGCGGGGGGCAAACCAATCACCAAAAACATTCAGTACTTC	CASSLAGGKPITKNIQYF
once	TRBV4-2	TRBD1	TRBJ2-1	TGTGCCAGCAGCCAACCAACCGGGACAGGGGGCAATGAGCAGTTCTTC	CASSQPTGTGGNEQFF
.	TRBV5-1	TRBD1	TRBJ1-2	TGCGCCAGCAGCTTGGTAGGACAGGGGGATTGGGACTATGGCTACACCTTC	CASSLVGQGDWDYGYTF
.	TRBV7-8	.	TRBJ2-1	TGTGCCAGCAGACCCGGAGGGACATCAGAGCAGTTCTTC	CASRPGGTSEQFF
.	TRBV19	.	TRBJ1-1	TGTGCCAGTAGTATAGAGGCGGGCGCGGGCACTGAAGCTTTCTTT	CASSIEAGAGTEAFF
once	TRBV5-4	TRBD2	TRBJ2-2	TGTGCCAGCAGCTGGCGTACGGGGGGCACCGGGGAGCTGTTTTTT	CASSWRTGGTGELFF
.	TRBV14	.	TRBJ1-6	TGTGCCAGCAGCCAGAGGCCGGGGTCCCTCCACTTT	CASSQRPGSLHF
.	TRBV11-3	.	TRBJ1-1	TGTGCCAGCAAAAGAAGGGGGGACACTGAAGCTTTCTTT	CASKRRGDTEAFF
.	TRBV5-1	.	TRBJ2-2	TGCGCCAGCAGCTACGGACATGACGCGAACACCGGGGAGCTGTTTTTT	CASSYGHDANTGELFF
.	TRBV11-2	.	TRBJ2-3	TGTGCCAGCAGCTTAGGAGGATTCCGCACAGATACGCAGTATTTT	CASSLGGFRTDTQYF
.	TRBV28	.	TRBJ2-1	TGTGCCAGCAGTTTATTTAGAGAAAGGGGTGAGCAGTTCTTC	CASSLFRERGEQFF